The 9 T cell receptor beta chains below were found in one sample sequenced in a study of blood T cell repertoires in COVID-19. Produced via immunoSEQ multiplex PCR; TCRdb's table is partial and in-frame only. This sample has some 290,000 clones; about nine tenths occur once, and the top ten carry 2% to 2.5%. Sample: peripheral blood. These receptors originate from a woman between 50 and 59 years old who had recovered from COVID-19.

The CDR3 nucleotides read TGTGCCAGCAGTAGACCGGGACTCTCTTGGCCGTACGAGCAGTACTTC. The encoded protein is CASSRPGLSWPYEQYF. The rearrangement uses TRBV21-1 and TRBJ2-7; no DNA check was done on the table's D call, TRBD2. TRBV21-1 corresponds to a pseudogene. The CDR3 loop spans 16 amino acids.

The rearrangement joins TRBV12-5 to TRBJ2-6; TRBD2 aligns across 9 bases. Germline CDR1 and CDR2: LGHNT and FRNRAP. V lost 0 bases to trimming and J lost 3 bases; unmatched junction nucleotides: 15. This CDR3 comprises 21 residues. This chain's CDR3 is CASGLVRVVLAGEYGANVLTF. CDR3 DNA: TGTGCTAGTGGTTTGGTACGGGTGGTATTAGCGGGAGAATATGGGGCCAACGTCCTGACTTTC. Full variable domain (remainder filled in from reference TRBV12-5 and TRBJ2-6): DARVTQTPRHKVTEMGQEVTMRCQPILGHNTVFWYRQTMMQGLELLAYFRNRAPLDDSGMPKDRFSAEMPDATLATLKIQPSEPRDSAVYFCASGLVRVVLAGEYGANVLTFGAGSRLTVL.

To note about this clone: The sample carries other DNA sequences with the same CDR3. The chain links TRBV15 to TRBJ2-5; 7 bases are a match to TRBD2. Germline values: CDR1 LNHNV, CDR2 YYDKDF (reference sequence). V trimming: 3 bases; J trimming: 3 bases; junction bases outside the gene matches: 1. This CDR3 has 13 residues. The CDR3 coding sequence is TGTGCCACCAGCAGGGGAGGGGAAGAGACCCAGTACTTC. This codes for CATSRGGEETQYF.

Only one count was recorded for this clone. The chain recombines TRBV24-1 with TRBJ2-3; 7 positions agree with TRBD2. Germline CDR1 is KGHDR and CDR2 is SFDVKD. V lost 3 bases to trimming and J lost 2 bases; unmatched junction nucleotides: 4. CDR3 length equals 15 residues. This chain's CDR3 is CATSDVAGLTDTQYF. In DNA, the CDR3 is TGTGCCACCAGTGATGTAGCGGGCCTCACAGATACGCAGTATTTT.

The chain is built from TRBV27 and TRBJ1-2, with 7 bases identical to TRBD1. The CDR3 totals 12 residues. The V and J ends lost 6 bases and 8 bases, in that order; junction bases with no gene match: 6. Germline values: CDR1 MNHEY, CDR2 SMNVEV (reference sequence). CDR3 nucleotides: TGTGCCAGCAGCCCGACAGGGCTAGGCTACACCTTC. Encoded protein: CASSPTGLGYTF.

This chain uses TRBV11-2 with TRBJ2-3; a possible D gene is TRBD2 (5 bases). Trimming stripped 5 bases from V and 0 bases from J, with 21 bases between. The CDR3 is made up of 18 amino acids. From germline, CDR1 is SGHAT and CDR2 FQNNGV. CDR3 coding DNA: TGTGCCAGCAGCCAGAGGGCTACCCTTGGTGTCAGCACAGATACGCAGTATTTT. This translates into CASSQRATLGVSTDTQYF.

This rearrangement joins TRBV9 to TRBJ1-2; 7 nucleotides align to TRBD1. With 0 bases clipped from V and 7 bases from J, the junction kept 9 bases outside the gene matches. Germline V CDR1 and CDR2: SGDLS, YYNGEE. The CDR3 length is 15 residues. As DNA, the CDR3 is TGTGCCAGCAGCGTAGCTATGACAGGGAATAGTGGCTACACCTTC. Protein product: CASSVAMTGNSGYTF.

Comment on this clone: The sample holds other DNA sequences that translate to the same CDR3. V is TRBV9 and J is TRBJ2-7, with 7 bases that match TRBD1. Looked up from germline, CDR1 is SGDLS and CDR2 is YYNGEE. The CDR3 runs to 14 residues. J gave up 2 bases and V 3 bases, and 5 bases lay outside the gene matches. CDR3 nucleotides: TGTGCCAGCAGCGGACGGGACAGCCCCTACGAGCAGTACTTC. Residues: CASSGRDSPYEQYF.

This clone appeared once. The CDR3 sequence is CASSLVGGSEKLFF. The CDR3, as DNA: TGTGCCAGCAGCTTAGTAGGGGGTAGTGAAAAACTGTTTTTT. The rearrangement links TRBV11-2 to TRBJ1-4, with D perhaps matching TRBD1 (6 bases). The CDR3 is 14 residues long. In germline, CDR1 is SGHAT, CDR2 FQNNGV. Trimming pared 1 base from V and 7 bases from J, leaving 10 bases between.